Below, 20 T cell receptor beta chains from the same sample are listed, as sequenced in a study of cytomegalovirus exposure and HLA in healthy donors (TCRdb year 2017). Receptor libraries were prepared by the immunoSEQ multiplex PCR assay. A mixture of 60 forward primers for TCR Vbeta segments and 13 reverse primers for TCR Jbeta segments was used in the multiplex PCR. The immuneACCESS repertoire file appears here via TCRdb, limited to in-frame rearrangements. These files lack a portion of the clones; in checked studies, under half of the deficit traces to unresolved V genes, and the cause of the others is not known. This sample is represented by 65,000 to 100,000 clones; approximately 79% of them were singletons. The top ten clones comprise nearly 6% of the sample. The sample was PBMCs. These receptor sequences come from a female donor in good health and CMV-seronegative.

This clone was counted once. A read error may account for a junction end that differs from germline. The gene calls are TRBV5-4 and TRBJ2-7, with D possibly being TRBD1 (6 bases). The germline V gene has CDR1 SGHNT and CDR2 YYREEE (reference sequence). This CDR3 contains 15 residues. The CDR3 region has the DNA TGTGCCAGCAGTTTGGAGGCGCAGGGGCCAATCGAGCAGTACTTC. It encodes CASSLEAQGPIEQYF.

The V gene is TRBV29-1, the J gene TRBJ1-2; no clear D gene. With 4 bases removed from V and 2 bases from J, the gap between germline ends came to 5 bases. This CDR3 comprises 11 residues. CDR1 and CDR2 (germline): SQVTM, ANQGSEA. CDR3 DNA sequence: TGCAGCGTTGCCTTGAACTATGGCTACACCTTC. It specifies CSVALNYGYTF.

The rearrangement uses TRBV29-1 and TRBJ2-1; 8 positions match TRBD1. The germline CDR1 and CDR2 sequences are SQVTM and ANQGSEA. V dropped 4 bases and J dropped 6; count of bases not matched to a gene: 14. This CDR3 spans 16 amino acids. This CDR3 reads CSVVFLTPGQVNEQFF. The DNA for the CDR3 is TGCAGCGTTGTTTTCCTCACACCGGGACAGGTCAATGAGCAGTTCTTC.

The chain is built from TRBV25-1 and TRBJ2-1; 10 bases map to TRBD1. The V gene end was trimmed by 2 bases and the J gene end by 2 bases; junction bases not matched to a gene: 9. CDR3 length: 18 amino acids. The germline gives CDR1 MGHDK, CDR2 SYGVNS. CDR3 sequence reads: CASSEAFLGTGAYNEQFF. The DNA for the CDR3 is TGTGCCAGCAGTGAAGCCTTCTTGGGGACAGGGGCCTACAATGAGCAGTTCTTC. The full variable domain, completed using reference TRBV25-1 and TRBJ2-1, is EADIYQTPRYLVIGTGKKITLECSQTMGHDKMYWYQQDPGMELHLIHYSYGVNSTEKGDLSSESTVSRIRTEHFPLTLESARPSHTSQYLCASSEAFLGTGAYNEQFFGPGTRLTVL.

The V gene is TRBV9, the J gene TRBJ1-6; 9 bases agree with TRBD1. V shed 4 bases, J shed 9 bases, and the junction held 5 bases outside the gene matches. Looked up from germline, CDR1 is SGDLS and CDR2 is YYNGEE. CDR3 length equals 14 residues. CDR3 in amino acids: CASSPRQGGSPLHF. The CDR3 region has the DNA TGTGCCAGCAGCCCCCGACAGGGGGGTTCACCCCTCCACTTT.

As regards this clone: One end of the junction fails to match germline, which may point to a read error. CDR3 nucleotide sequence: TGTGCCAGCAGTGAAGACACGGGTATTTCACCCCCCCACTTT. Amino acid sequence: CASSEDTGISPPHF. V and J are TRBV6-1 and TRBJ1-6; D is unresolved. Looked up from germline, CDR1 is MNHNS and CDR2 is SASEGT. The CDR3 covers 14 residues.

This sequence joins TRBV7-8 and TRBJ2-3; 10 positions match TRBD1. The CDR3 covers 17 residues. Looked up from germline, CDR1 is SGHVS and CDR2 is FQNEAQ. Trimming removed 3 bases from V and 1 base from J; junction bases left unmatched: 7. The CDR3 DNA follows: TGTGCCAGCAGCTTGGGGAGGGGGACAGGGGGCACAGATACGCAGTATTTT. This gives the protein CASSLGRGTGGTDTQYF.

The chain has TRBV5-4 and TRBJ2-1; TRBD2 matches 9 bases. This CDR3 has 16 residues. With V trimmed by 4 bases and J by 3 bases, 8 bases remained unmatched. Germline CDR1 and CDR2: SGHNT and YYREEE (reference sequence). As DNA, the CDR3 is TGTGCCAGCAGCGGGTCCTTGACTAGCGGCTACAATGAGCAGTTCTTC. Translating gives CASSGSLTSGYNEQFF.

The table lists this clone with a few counts. V gene TRBV10-3 combines with J gene TRBJ2-1; TRBD2 matches 11 bases. After removal of 3 bases from V and 5 bases from J, the junction contained 6 bases not matched to a gene. The CDR3 sequence is 16 residues long. The germline V gene encodes CDR1 ENHRY and CDR2 SYGVKD. The CDR3 DNA reads TGTGCCATCAGTGACCCGACTAGCGGGGACCACAATGAGCAGTTCTTC. Its protein is CAISDPTSGDHNEQFF.

The chain carries TRBV10-3 and TRBJ2-3; the match to TRBD2 covers 9 bases. The V and J ends lost 6 bases and 2 bases, in that order; junction bases with no gene match: 6. The germline CDR1 and CDR2 sequences are ENHRY and SYGVKD. There are 15 residues in the CDR3. CDR3 residues: CAISGSGGPTDTQYF. CDR3 nucleotide sequence: TGTGCCATCAGCGGGAGCGGGGGGCCCACAGATACGCAGTATTTT.

This chain joins TRBV9 and TRBJ2-2; TRBD2 aligns across 8 bases. The V and J ends lost 4 bases and 2 bases, in that order; junction bases with no gene match: 7. Germline V gene data show CDR1 as SGDLS and CDR2 as YYNGEE. The CDR3 contains 16 residues. CDR3 sequence reads: CASSPTGGFNTGELFF. CDR3 nucleotide sequence: TGTGCCAGCAGCCCGACGGGAGGGTTTAACACCGGGGAGCTGTTTTTT.

The chain couples TRBV28 to TRBJ1-2; TRBD1 matches at 9 bases. The CDR3 covers 14 residues. In germline, CDR1 is MDHEN, CDR2 SYDVKM. The ends lost 3 bases at V and 8 bases at J; junction bases unmatched: 7. The CDR3 DNA sequence: TGTGCCAGCAGTTTGGAGACAGGGGGGGGAGGCTACACCTTC. Its protein is CASSLETGGGGYTF.

The chain recombines TRBV2 with TRBJ1-5; D gene ambiguous. The CDR3 has 16 amino acids. Trimming stripped 6 bases from V and 0 bases from J, with 15 bases between. Germline CDR1 is SNHLY and CDR2 is FYNNEI. The CDR3 nucleotides read TGTGCCAGCAGCGCCTCGCGGGGAGGTAGCAATCAGCCCCAGCATTTT. This codes for CASSASRGGSNQPQHF.

The CDR3 region is CASSPTGLQYF. Written as DNA, the CDR3 is TGTGCCAGCAGCCCGACAGGATTGCAGTATTTT. J is TRBJ2-3 and V is TRBV7-9; D perhaps matches TRBD1 (6 bases). This CDR3 has 11 amino acids. Trimming removed 5 bases from V and 11 bases from J, with 11 bases in between. Germline CDR1 and CDR2: SEHNR and FQNEAQ (reference sequence).

Details on this clone: The junction departs from germline at one end; a sequencing error may be responsible. The chain recombines TRBV20-1 with TRBJ2-3; the match to TRBD2 covers 12 bases. Germline CDR1 reads DFQATT; CDR2 reads SNEGSKA (reference sequence). The CDR3 loop spans 11 amino acids. CDR3 coding DNA: TGCAGTGCTACCGGACTAGCGGGATACTTGTTT. It is translated as CSATGLAGYLF.

The V gene is TRBV5-1, the J gene TRBJ2-1, with D perhaps TRBD1 (5 bases). This CDR3 has 12 amino acids. Looked up from germline, CDR1 is SGHRS and CDR2 is YFSETQ. Trimming pared 4 bases from V and 10 bases from J, leaving 12 bases between. The CDR3 DNA reads TGCGCCAGCAGCATAGACAGTAGCGAGCAGTTCTTC. Protein sequence: CASSIDSSEQFF. Complete variable domain (other parts from reference TRBV5-1 and TRBJ2-1): KAGVTQTPRYLIKTRGQQVTLSCSPISGHRSVSWYQQTPGQGLQFLFEYFSETQRNKGNFPGRFSGRQFSNSRSEMNVSTLELGDSALYLCASSIDSSEQFFGPGTRLTVL.

The sample holds one count of this clone. The chain uses TRBV30 and TRBJ2-3, with TRBD2 matching over 10 bases. Looked up from germline, CDR1 is GTSNPN and CDR2 is SVGIG (reference sequence). The CDR3 sequence is 12 residues long. J was trimmed by 6 bases and V by 4 bases; bases with no gene match: 1. CDR3 DNA sequence: TGTGCCTGGAAGACTAGCGGGGATACGCAGTATTTT. Translating it yields CAWKTSGDTQYF.

This chain joins TRBV4-3 and TRBJ2-5; D is uncertain. With the DNA end fitting TRBJ2-7 better, the J assignment may be wrong. CDR3 size: 13 residues. The V gene's germline CDR1 is LGHNA and CDR2 YSLEER. Here the CDR3 reads CASSQERSYEQYF. The CDR3, as DNA: TGCGCCAGCAGCCAAGAACGGTCCTACGAGCAGTACTTC.

This chain joins TRBV4-2 and TRBJ2-2, with 12 bases lining up with TRBD2. The J segment lost 11 bases and the V segment lost 1 base, leaving 5 bases of the junction unmatched. The CDR3 has 15 residues. The germline V gene has CDR1 LGHNA and CDR2 YNFKEQ. CDR3 nucleotides: TGTGCCAGCAGCCAAGGGACTAGCGGGAAAGGAGAGCTGTTTTTT. It yields the protein CASSQGTSGKGELFF.

The chain links TRBV2 to TRBJ1-2; 8 positions agree with TRBD1. The CDR3 runs to 13 residues. Germline assignment: CDR1 SNHLY and CDR2 FYNNEI. The trim removed 2 bases at V and 11 bases at J, leaving 7 bases unmatched. The CDR3 spells CASSEQGAPGYTF. The CDR3 bases are TGTGCCAGCAGTGAACAGGGGGCCCCTGGGTACACCTTC.